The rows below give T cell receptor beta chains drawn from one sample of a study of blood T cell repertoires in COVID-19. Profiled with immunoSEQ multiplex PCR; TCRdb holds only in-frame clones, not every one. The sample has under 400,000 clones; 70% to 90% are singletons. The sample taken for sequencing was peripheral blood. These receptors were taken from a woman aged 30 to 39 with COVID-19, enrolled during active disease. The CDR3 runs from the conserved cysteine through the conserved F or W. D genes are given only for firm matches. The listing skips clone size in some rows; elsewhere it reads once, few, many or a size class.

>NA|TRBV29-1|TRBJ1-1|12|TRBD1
TGCAGCGTCGAGGACAGGGGGCGTGAAGCTTTCTTT
CSVEDRGREAFF
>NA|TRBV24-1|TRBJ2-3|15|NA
TGTGCCACCAGTGATTTACGGACAGGCACAGATACGCAGTATTTT
CATSDLRTGTDTQYF
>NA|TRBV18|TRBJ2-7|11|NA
TGTGCCAGCTCACAGGGCGGGGAGCAGTACTTC
CASSQGGEQYF
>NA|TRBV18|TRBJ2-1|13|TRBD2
TGTGCCAGCTCACCAGATGGGGAGGGTGAGCAGTTCTTC
CASSPDGEGEQFF
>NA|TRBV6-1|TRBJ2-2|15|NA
TGTGCCAGCAGTCTAGTAGCCGCGAACACCGGGGAGCTGTTTTTT
CASSLVAANTGELFF
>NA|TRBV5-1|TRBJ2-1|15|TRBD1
TGCGCCAGCAGCGTACAGGGGCGGCTCTACAATGAGCAGTTCTTC
CASSVQGRLYNEQFF
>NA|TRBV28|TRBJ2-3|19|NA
TGTGCCAGCAGTTCCTTGGACAGCTTTCTTGAATTTAGCACAGATACGCAGTATTTT
CASSSLDSFLEFSTDTQYF
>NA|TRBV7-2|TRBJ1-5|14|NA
TGTGCCAGCAGCCCCCAGGGAGGGAACCAGCCCCAGCATTTT
CASSPQGGNQPQHF
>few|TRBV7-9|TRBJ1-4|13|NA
TGTGCCAGCAGCCTTTACAAGGGGGAAAAACTGTTTTTT
CASSLYKGEKLFF
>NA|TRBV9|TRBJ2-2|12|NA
TGTGCCAGCAACAGGCACGCCGGGGAGCTGTTTTTT
CASNRHAGELFF
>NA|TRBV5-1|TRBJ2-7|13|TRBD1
TGCGCCAGCAGCTGGGGACAGGTGGACGAGCAGTACTTC
CASSWGQVDEQYF
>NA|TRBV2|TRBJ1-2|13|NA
TGTGCCAGCAGGAGGGAGGGTAACTATGGCTACACCTTC
CASRREGNYGYTF
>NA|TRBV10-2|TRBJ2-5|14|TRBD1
TGCGCCAGCAGTCGGACAGGGGCGGTGGAGACCCAGTACTTC
CASSRTGAVETQYF